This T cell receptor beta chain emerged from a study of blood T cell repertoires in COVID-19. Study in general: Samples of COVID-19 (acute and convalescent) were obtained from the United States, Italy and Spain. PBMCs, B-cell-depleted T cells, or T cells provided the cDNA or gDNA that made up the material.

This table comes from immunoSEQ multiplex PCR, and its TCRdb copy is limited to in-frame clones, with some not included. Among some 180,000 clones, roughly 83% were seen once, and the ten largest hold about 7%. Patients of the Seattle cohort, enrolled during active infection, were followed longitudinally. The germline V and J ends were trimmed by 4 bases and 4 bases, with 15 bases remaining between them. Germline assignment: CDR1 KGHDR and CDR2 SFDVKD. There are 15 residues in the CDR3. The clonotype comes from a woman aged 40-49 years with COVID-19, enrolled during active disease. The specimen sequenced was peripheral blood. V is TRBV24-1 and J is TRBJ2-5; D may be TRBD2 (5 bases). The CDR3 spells CATSDPMRVSETQYF. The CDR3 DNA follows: TGTGCCACCAGTGACCCCATGAGGGTATCAGAGACCCAGTACTTC.